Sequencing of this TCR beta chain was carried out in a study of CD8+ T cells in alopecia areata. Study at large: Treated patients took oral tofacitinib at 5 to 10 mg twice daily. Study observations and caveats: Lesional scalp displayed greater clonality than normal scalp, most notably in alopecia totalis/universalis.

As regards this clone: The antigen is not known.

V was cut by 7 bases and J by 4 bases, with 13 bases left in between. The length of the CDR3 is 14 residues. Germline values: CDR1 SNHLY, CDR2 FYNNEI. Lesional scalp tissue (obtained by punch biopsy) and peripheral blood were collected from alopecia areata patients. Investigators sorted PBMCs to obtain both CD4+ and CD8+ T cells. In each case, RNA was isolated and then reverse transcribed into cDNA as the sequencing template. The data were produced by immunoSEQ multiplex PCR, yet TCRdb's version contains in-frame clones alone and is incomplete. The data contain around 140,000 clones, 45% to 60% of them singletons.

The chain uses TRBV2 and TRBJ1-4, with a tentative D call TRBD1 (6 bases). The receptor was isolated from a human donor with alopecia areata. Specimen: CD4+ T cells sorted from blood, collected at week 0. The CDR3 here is CASKKDRFNEKLFF. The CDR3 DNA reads TGTGCCAGCAAGAAAGACAGGTTTAATGAAAAACTGTTTTTT.